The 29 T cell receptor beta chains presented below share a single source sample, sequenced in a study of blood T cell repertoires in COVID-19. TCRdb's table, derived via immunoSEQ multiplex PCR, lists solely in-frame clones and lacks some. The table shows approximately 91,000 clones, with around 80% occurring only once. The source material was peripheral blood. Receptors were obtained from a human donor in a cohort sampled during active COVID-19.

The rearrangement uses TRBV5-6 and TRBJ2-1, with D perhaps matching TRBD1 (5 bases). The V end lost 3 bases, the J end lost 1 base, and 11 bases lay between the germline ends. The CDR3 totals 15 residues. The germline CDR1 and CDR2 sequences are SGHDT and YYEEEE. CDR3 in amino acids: CASSSPQGSYNEQFF. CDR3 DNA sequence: TGTGCCAGCAGCTCTCCGCAGGGATCCTACAATGAGCAGTTCTTC.

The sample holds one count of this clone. The CDR3 loop reads CASSYLAGGPKNIQYF. The CDR3, as DNA: TGTGCCAGCAGTTATTTAGCGGGAGGGCCAAAAAACATTCAGTACTTC. The chain employs TRBV6-6 and TRBJ2-4; the match to TRBD2 covers 11 bases. The CDR3 consists of 16 residues. The germline CDR1 and CDR2 sequences are MNHNY and SVGAGI (reference sequence). J lost 4 bases, V lost 3 bases, and 5 bases had no gene match.

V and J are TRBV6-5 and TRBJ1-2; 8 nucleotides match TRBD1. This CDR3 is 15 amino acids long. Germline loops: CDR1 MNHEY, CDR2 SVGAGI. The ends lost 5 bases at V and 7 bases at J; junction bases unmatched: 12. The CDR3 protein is CASSTRTGNPIGYTF. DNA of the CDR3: TGTGCCAGCAGTACCCGGACAGGGAACCCAATTGGCTACACCTTC.

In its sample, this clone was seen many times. The CDR3 protein is CASSHDRGEGYTF. DNA for the CDR3: TGTGCCAGCAGCCACGACAGGGGAGAGGGCTACACCTTC. The genes are TRBV3-1 (or the pseudogene TRBV3-2) and TRBJ1-2; 8 nucleotides line up with TRBD1. CDR3 length: 13 residues. V gave up 3 bases and J gave up 8 bases; unmatched junction bases: 5. Germline V gene sequence: CDR1 LGHDT, CDR2 YNNKEL (reference sequence).

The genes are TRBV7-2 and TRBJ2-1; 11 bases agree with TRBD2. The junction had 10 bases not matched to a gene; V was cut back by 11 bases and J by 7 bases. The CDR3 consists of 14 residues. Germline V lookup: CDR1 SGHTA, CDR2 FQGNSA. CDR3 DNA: TGTGCCTCACTAGCGGGAGTGGGCCCGAATGAGCAGTTCTTC. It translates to CASLAGVGPNEQFF.

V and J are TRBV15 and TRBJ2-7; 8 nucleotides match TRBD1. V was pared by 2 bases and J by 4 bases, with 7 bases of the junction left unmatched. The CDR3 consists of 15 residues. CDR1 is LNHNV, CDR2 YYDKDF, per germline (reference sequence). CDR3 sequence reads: CATSRPDRGGYEQYF. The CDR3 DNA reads TGTGCCACCAGCAGACCCGACAGGGGAGGTTACGAGCAGTACTTC.

In DNA, the CDR3 is TGTGCCAGCAGCTTTGCTCTTACTCCCTACGAGCAGTACTTC. This encodes CASSFALTPYEQYF. The V call is TRBV7-9, the J call TRBJ2-7; D not certain. The V end was cut by 3 bases, the J end by 2 bases, with 11 bases between. Germline CDR1 and CDR2: SEHNR and FQNEAQ (reference sequence). There are 14 residues in the CDR3.

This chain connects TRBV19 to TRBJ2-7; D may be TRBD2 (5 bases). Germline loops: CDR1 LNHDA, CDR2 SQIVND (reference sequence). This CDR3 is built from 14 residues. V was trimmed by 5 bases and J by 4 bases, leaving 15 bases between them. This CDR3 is CASSPSGLGYEQYF. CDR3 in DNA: TGTGCCAGTAGTCCCAGCGGTCTGGGGTACGAGCAGTACTTC.

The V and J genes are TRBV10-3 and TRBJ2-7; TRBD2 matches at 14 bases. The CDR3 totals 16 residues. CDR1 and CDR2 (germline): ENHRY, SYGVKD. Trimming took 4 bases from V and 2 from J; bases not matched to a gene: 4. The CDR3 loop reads CAISASTSGRAYEQYF. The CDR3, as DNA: TGTGCCATCAGTGCCTCGACTAGCGGGAGGGCCTACGAGCAGTACTTC.

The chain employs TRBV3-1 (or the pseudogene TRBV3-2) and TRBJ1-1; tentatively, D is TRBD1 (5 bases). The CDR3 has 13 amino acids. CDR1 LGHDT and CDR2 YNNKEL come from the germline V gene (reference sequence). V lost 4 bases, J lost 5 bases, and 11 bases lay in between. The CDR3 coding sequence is TGTGCCAGCAGCCGTCTCGGGGGGACTGAAGCTTTCTTT. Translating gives CASSRLGGTEAFF.

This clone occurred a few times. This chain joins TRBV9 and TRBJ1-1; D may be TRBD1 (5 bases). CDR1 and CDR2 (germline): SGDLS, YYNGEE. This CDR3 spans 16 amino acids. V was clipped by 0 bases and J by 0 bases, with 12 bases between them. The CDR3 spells CASSVELDSLNTEAFF. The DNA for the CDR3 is TGTGCCAGCAGCGTAGAACTCGACAGCTTGAACACTGAAGCTTTCTTT.

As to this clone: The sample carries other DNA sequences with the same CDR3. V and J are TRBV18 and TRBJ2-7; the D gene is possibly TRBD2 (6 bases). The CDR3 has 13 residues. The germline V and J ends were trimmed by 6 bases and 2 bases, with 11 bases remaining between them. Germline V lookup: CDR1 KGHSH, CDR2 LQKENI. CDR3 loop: CASSPGGTYEQYF. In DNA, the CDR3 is TGTGCCAGCTCCCCCGGGGGTACCTACGAGCAGTACTTC. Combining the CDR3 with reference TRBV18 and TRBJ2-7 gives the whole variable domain NAGVMQNPRHLVRRRGQEARLRCSPMKGHSHVYWYRQLPEEGLKFMVYLQKENIIDESGMPKERFSAEFPKEGPSILRIQQVVRGDSAAYFCASSPGGTYEQYFGPGTRLTVT.

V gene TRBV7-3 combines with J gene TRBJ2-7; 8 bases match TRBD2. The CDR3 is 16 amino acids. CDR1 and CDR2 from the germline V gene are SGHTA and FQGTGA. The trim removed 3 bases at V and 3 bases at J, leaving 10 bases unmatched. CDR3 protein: CASSFKGPGGYYEQYF. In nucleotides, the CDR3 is TGTGCCAGCAGCTTTAAGGGGCCGGGAGGGTACTACGAGCAGTACTTC.

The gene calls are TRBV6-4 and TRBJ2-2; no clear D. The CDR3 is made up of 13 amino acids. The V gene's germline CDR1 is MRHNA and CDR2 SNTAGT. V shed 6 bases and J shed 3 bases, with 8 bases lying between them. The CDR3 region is CASRQTDTGELFF. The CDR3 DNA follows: TGTGCCAGCAGGCAGACTGACACCGGGGAGCTGTTTTTT.

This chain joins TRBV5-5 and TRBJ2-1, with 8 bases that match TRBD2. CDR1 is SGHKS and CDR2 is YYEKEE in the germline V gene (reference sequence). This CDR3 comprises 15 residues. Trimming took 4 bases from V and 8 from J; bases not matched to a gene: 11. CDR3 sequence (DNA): TGTGCCAGCAGCAACGCCGGGACTAGGAACGATGAGCAGTTCTTC. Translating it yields CASSNAGTRNDEQFF.

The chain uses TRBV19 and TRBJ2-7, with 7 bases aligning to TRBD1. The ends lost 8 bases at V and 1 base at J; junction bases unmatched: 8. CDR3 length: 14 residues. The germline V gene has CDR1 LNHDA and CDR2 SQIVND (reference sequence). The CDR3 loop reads CASSTQTGSYEQYF. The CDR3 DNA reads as TGTGCCAGTTCCACCCAGACAGGGTCCTACGAGCAGTACTTC.

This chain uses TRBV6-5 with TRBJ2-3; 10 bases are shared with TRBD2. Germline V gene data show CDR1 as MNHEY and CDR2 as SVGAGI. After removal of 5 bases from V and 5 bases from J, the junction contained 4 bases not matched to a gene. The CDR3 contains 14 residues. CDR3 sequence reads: CASSRLAGEDTQYF. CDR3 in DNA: TGTGCCAGCAGTCGGCTAGCGGGAGAAGATACGCAGTATTTT.

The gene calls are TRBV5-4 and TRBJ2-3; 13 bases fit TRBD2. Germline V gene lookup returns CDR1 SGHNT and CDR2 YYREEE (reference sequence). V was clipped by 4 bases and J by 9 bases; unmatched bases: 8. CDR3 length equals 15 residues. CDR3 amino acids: CASSGTGLAGKTQYF. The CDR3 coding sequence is TGTGCCAGCAGCGGGACGGGACTAGCGGGGAAGACGCAGTATTTT.

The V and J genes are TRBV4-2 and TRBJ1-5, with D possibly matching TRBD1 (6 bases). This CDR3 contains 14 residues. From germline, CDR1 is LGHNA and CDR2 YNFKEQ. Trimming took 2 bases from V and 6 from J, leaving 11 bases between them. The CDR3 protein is CASSQNRDSQPQHF. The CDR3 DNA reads TGTGCCAGCAGCCAAAACAGGGATAGTCAGCCCCAGCATTTT.

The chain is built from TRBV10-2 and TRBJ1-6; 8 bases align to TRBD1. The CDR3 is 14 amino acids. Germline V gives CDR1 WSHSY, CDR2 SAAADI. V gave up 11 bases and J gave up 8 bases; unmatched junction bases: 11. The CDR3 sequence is CAGSETGVDSPLHF. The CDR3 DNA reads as TGCGCCGGCTCGGAGACAGGGGTGGATTCACCCCTCCACTTT.

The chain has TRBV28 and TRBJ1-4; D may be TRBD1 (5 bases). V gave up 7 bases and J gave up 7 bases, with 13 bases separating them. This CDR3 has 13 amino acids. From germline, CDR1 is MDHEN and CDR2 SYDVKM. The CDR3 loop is CASNPGGGEKLFF. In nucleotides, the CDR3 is TGTGCCAGCAACCCGGGGGGAGGTGAAAAACTGTTTTTT.

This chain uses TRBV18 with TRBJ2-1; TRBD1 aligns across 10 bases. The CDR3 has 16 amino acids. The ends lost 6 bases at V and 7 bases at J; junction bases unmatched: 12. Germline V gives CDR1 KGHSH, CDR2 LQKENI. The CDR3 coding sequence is TGTGCCAGCTCCCTCCAATGGGGACAGGGGAGGAATGAGCAGTTCTTC. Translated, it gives CASSLQWGQGRNEQFF.

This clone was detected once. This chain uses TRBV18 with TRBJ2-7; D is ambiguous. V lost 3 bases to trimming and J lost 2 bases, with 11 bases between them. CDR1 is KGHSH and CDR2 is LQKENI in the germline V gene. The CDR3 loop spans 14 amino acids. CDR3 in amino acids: CASSPGASAYEQYF. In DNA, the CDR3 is TGTGCCAGCTCACCCGGAGCGTCAGCCTACGAGCAGTACTTC.

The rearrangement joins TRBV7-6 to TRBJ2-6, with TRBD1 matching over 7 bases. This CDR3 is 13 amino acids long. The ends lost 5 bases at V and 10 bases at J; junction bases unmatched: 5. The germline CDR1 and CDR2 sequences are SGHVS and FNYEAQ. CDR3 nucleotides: TGTGCCAGCAGCCTTGGGACAGCGAACGTCCTGACTTTC. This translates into CASSLGTANVLTF.

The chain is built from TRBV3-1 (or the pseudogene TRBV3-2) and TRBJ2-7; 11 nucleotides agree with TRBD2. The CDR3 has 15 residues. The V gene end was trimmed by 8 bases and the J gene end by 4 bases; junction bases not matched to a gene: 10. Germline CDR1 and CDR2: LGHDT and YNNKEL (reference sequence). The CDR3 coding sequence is TGTGCCAGCTGCCCTAGCGGGAGGCCGGGGTACGAGCAGTACTTC. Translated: CASCPSGRPGYEQYF.

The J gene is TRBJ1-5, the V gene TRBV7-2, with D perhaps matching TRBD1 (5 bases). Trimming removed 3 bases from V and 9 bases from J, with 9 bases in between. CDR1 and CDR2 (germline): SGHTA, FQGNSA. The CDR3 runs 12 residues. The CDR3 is CASSFQGSPQHF. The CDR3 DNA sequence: TGTGCCAGCAGCTTTCAGGGATCGCCCCAGCATTTT. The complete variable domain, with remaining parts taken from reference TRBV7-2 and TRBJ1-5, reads GAGVSQSPSNKVTEKGKDVELRCDPISGHTALYWYRQSLGQGLEFLIYFQGNSAPDKSGLPSDRFSAERTGGSVSTLTIQRTQQEDSAVYLCASSFQGSPQHFGDGTRLSIL.

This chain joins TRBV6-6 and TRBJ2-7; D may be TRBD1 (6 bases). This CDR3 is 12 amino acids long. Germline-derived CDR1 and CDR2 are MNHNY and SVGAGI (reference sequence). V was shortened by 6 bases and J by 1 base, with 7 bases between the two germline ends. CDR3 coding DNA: TGTGCCAGCAGGGGACATTCCTACGAGCAGTACTTC. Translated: CASRGHSYEQYF.

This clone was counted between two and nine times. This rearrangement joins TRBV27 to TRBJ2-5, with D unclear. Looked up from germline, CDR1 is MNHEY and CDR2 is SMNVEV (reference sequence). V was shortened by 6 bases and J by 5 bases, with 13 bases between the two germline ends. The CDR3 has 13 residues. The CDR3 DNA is TGTGCCAGCAGCCGAGGAAGGTACGAGACCCAGTACTTC. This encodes CASSRGRYETQYF.

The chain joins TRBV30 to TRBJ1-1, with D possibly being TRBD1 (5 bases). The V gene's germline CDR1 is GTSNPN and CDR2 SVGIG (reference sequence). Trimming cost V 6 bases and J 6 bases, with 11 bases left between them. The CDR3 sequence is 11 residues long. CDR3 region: CACRWGAEAFF. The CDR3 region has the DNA TGTGCCTGCCGATGGGGGGCTGAAGCTTTCTTT.